The 20 T cell receptor beta chains reported below all come from one sample, sequenced in a study of cytomegalovirus exposure and HLA in healthy donors. Produced via immunoSEQ multiplex PCR; TCRdb's table is partial and in-frame only. Of about 63,000 clones listed, approximately 95% were seen once; the top ten hold approximately 6.8%. Sequenced: PBMCs. The receptors here all came from a woman aged 18-29 years in good health and CMV-seropositive.

The rearrangement uses TRBV30 and TRBJ1-4; D unclear. The CDR3 length is 15 residues. Per the germline V gene, CDR1 is GTSNPN and CDR2 is SVGIG (reference sequence). The V gene lost 8 bases and the J gene lost 3 bases, with 19 bases spanning the gap. The chain's CDR3 is CAQGPVGAANEKLFF. The CDR3 bases are TGTGCCCAAGGTCCCGTTGGAGCGGCTAATGAAAAACTGTTTTTT. The full variable domain, completed using reference TRBV30 and TRBJ1-4, is SQTIHQWPATLVQPVGSPLSLECTVEGTSNPNLYWYRQAAGRGLQLLFYSVGIGQISSEVPQNLSASRPQDRQFILSSKKLLLSDSGFYLCAQGPVGAANEKLFFGSGTQLSVL.

The V call is TRBV28, the J call TRBJ2-7; TRBD2 matches at 15 bases. V gave up 5 bases and J gave up 7 bases; unmatched junction bases: 9. Germline CDR1 is MDHEN and CDR2 is SYDVKM. The CDR3 is 16 amino acids. The CDR3 DNA is TGTGCCAGCAGTCCTAGGACTAGCGGGGGGGTTAGAGAGCAGTACTTC. Amino acids: CASSPRTSGGVREQYF.

V and J are TRBV19 and TRBJ2-3; tentatively, D is TRBD2 (5 bases). The germline V gene encodes CDR1 LNHDA and CDR2 SQIVND (reference sequence). V gave up 6 bases and J gave up 0 bases, with 19 bases separating them. This CDR3 region has 17 residues. The CDR3 DNA follows: TGTGCCAGTAGACCCTACGGACTGTTCACTAGCACAGATACGCAGTATTTT. This translates into CASRPYGLFTSTDTQYF. The variable domain in full, with the rest retrieved from reference TRBV19 and TRBJ2-3, is DGGITQSPKYLFRKEGQNVTLSCEQNLNHDAMYWYRQDPGQGLRLIYYSQIVNDFQKGDIAEGYSVSREKKESFPLTVTSAQKNPTAFYLCASRPYGLFTSTDTQYFGPGTRLTVL.

This clone was counted only a few times. This chain joins TRBV5-1 and TRBJ2-7, with a weak D call TRBD2 (6 bases). The ends were cut back, 4 bases at V and 2 bases at J, with 10 bases in the middle. This CDR3 spans 13 amino acids. Germline V gene lookup returns CDR1 SGHRS and CDR2 YFSETQ. The CDR3 region has the DNA TGCGCCAGCAGCCTGGGAGGTCCCTACGAGCAGTACTTC. It yields the protein CASSLGGPYEQYF.

In its sample, this clone ranks as hyperexpanded. This chain links TRBV5-6 with TRBJ1-1; D is undetermined. V gave up 2 bases and J gave up 8 bases, with 10 bases separating them. Germline V CDR1 and CDR2: SGHDT, YYEEEE. This CDR3 is built from 12 residues. The CDR3: CASSLGRSEAFF. Written as DNA, the CDR3 is TGTGCCAGCAGCTTAGGGAGGTCCGAAGCTTTCTTT.

The chain carries TRBV18 and TRBJ2-1; 8 nucleotides agree with TRBD2. V lost 4 bases, J lost 8 bases, and 10 bases stayed unmatched. The V gene's germline CDR1 is KGHSH and CDR2 LQKENI. There are 15 residues in the CDR3. CDR3 nucleotides: TGTGCCAGCTCACTGGGGACTAGAGATACCCATGAGCAGTTCTTC. This encodes CASSLGTRDTHEQFF.

The chain uses TRBV9 and TRBJ2-5; TRBD2 aligns across 10 bases. The CDR3 runs 17 residues. Germline trimming cut 1 base from V and 4 bases from J; bases unmatched to any gene: 10. From germline, CDR1 is SGDLS and CDR2 YYNGEE. The CDR3 sequence is CASSVSGAGGPSETQYF. In DNA form, the CDR3 reads TGTGCCAGCAGCGTATCTGGAGCGGGAGGGCCCTCAGAGACCCAGTACTTC.

V and J are TRBV7-9 and TRBJ1-1, with D perhaps matching TRBD1 (5 bases). The CDR3 is made up of 13 amino acids. CDR1 and CDR2 (germline): SEHNR, FQNEAQ (reference sequence). Trimming left V 8 bases short and J 0 bases short, with 10 bases between. The CDR3 protein is CASLGQLNTEAFF. The CDR3 coding sequence is TGTGCCAGCCTGGGGCAGCTGAACACTGAAGCTTTCTTT.

This clone was observed a single time. As DNA, the CDR3 is TGTGCCTGGAGTGGAGCTGGAAACACCATATATTTT. It translates to CAWSGAGNTIYF. The chain carries TRBV30 and TRBJ1-3; unclear D gene. Trimming cost V 1 base and J 2 bases, with 3 bases left between them. The CDR3 extends over 12 amino acids. Germline V gives CDR1 GTSNPN, CDR2 SVGIG (reference sequence).

The chain is built from TRBV7-3 and TRBJ1-6; 9 nucleotides align to TRBD1. Germline V lookup: CDR1 SGHTA, CDR2 FQGTGA. CDR3 size: 16 residues. V dropped 1 base and J dropped 9; count of bases not matched to a gene: 7. CDR3 residues: CASSLNPDRGASPLHF. The CDR3 DNA sequence: TGTGCCAGCAGCTTAAATCCCGACAGGGGGGCTTCACCCCTCCACTTT.

CDR3 residues: CASSLEETGTGELFF. The CDR3 region has the DNA TGCGCCAGCAGCTTGGAGGAAACGGGGACCGGGGAGCTGTTTTTT. This chain connects TRBV5-1 to TRBJ2-2; weak D call: TRBD2 (5 bases). Germline CDR1 SGHRS, CDR2 YFSETQ. The CDR3 has 15 amino acids. Trimming removed 0 bases at V and 5 bases at J, with 11 bases between.

This chain links TRBV5-1 with TRBJ1-1; D is unresolved. V lost 6 bases, J lost 1 base, and 7 bases lay in between. Germline V gene data show CDR1 as SGHRS and CDR2 as YFSETQ. The CDR3 covers 12 residues. CDR3 in DNA: TGCGCCAGCAAAACGGGGAACACTGAAGCTTTCTTT. Protein product: CASKTGNTEAFF.

This rearrangement joins TRBV7-8 to TRBJ1-2, with 8 positions matching TRBD1. The CDR3 sequence is 14 residues long. CDR1 SGHVS and CDR2 FQNEAQ come from the germline V gene. Trimming removed 1 base from V and 6 bases from J; junction bases left unmatched: 4. Here the CDR3 reads CASSLEQGADGYTF. CDR3 coding DNA: TGTGCCAGCAGCTTAGAGCAGGGGGCAGATGGCTACACCTTC.

V and J are TRBV30 and TRBJ1-4; possibly TRBD1 for D (5 bases). Trimming removed 0 bases from V and 6 bases from J, with 11 bases in between. The CDR3 extends over 14 amino acids. Germline V gives CDR1 GTSNPN, CDR2 SVGIG (reference sequence). CDR3 sequence: CAWSVRGFYEKLFF. The CDR3 DNA sequence: TGTGCCTGGAGTGTCCGGGGGTTTTATGAAAAACTGTTTTTT. Supplemented by reference TRBV30 and TRBJ1-4, the full variable domain reads SQTIHQWPATLVQPVGSPLSLECTVEGTSNPNLYWYRQAAGRGLQLLFYSVGIGQISSEVPQNLSASRPQDRQFILSSKKLLLSDSGFYLCAWSVRGFYEKLFFGSGTQLSVL.

The rearrangement uses TRBV11-3 and TRBJ1-1; no reliable D call. CDR3 length: 13 residues. The V and J ends lost 5 bases and 11 bases respectively, with 18 bases between them. Germline values: CDR1 SGHNT, CDR2 YENEEA. CDR3 in DNA: TGTGCCAGCAGCCCCGTACCCAACGCGGGGGCTTTCTTT. It encodes CASSPVPNAGAFF.

J is TRBJ2-5 and V is TRBV11-2; possible D gene TRBD1, 5 bases. V dropped 5 bases and J dropped 7 bases, with 14 bases sitting between them. The germline V gene has CDR1 SGHAT and CDR2 FQNNGV. The CDR3 length is 13 residues. The CDR3: CASSQMRRGTQYF. The CDR3 nucleotides read TGTGCCAGCAGCCAGATGAGAAGGGGGACCCAGTACTTC.

This chain joins TRBV6-1 and TRBJ1-1; D is unclear. This CDR3 region has 13 residues. Trimming shortened V by 4 bases and J by 0 bases, and 6 bases separated the two germline ends. CDR1 and CDR2 (germline): MNHNS, SASEGT. CDR3 in amino acids: CASSVGVNTEAFF. DNA for the CDR3: TGTGCCAGCAGTGTCGGGGTGAACACTGAAGCTTTCTTT.

The V call is TRBV5-1, the J call TRBJ2-3; TRBD1 might be the D (5 bases). This CDR3 region has 16 residues. Germline CDR1 SGHRS, CDR2 YFSETQ. The V gene lost 4 bases and the J gene lost 2 bases, with 17 bases spanning the gap. CDR3 nucleotides: TGCGCCAGCAGCCCCTCCGAGACAGCCCTCACAGATACGCAGTATTTT. Amino acid sequence: CASSPSETALTDTQYF.

This chain uses TRBV7-2 with TRBJ2-5, with 12 bases fitting TRBD2. This CDR3 contains 14 residues. V lost 6 bases to trimming and J lost 5 bases; unmatched junction nucleotides: 4. Looked up from germline, CDR1 is SGHTA and CDR2 is FQGNSA. The CDR3 DNA follows: TGTGCCAGCAGTCGCGGACTAGCGGGGGAGACCCAGTACTTC. The encoded protein is CASSRGLAGETQYF.

This chain links TRBV6-6 with TRBJ1-1; D unresolved. Trimming left V 6 bases short and J 1 base short, with 6 bases between. The germline gives CDR1 MNHNY, CDR2 SVGAGI (reference sequence). This CDR3 spans 12 amino acids. The CDR3 DNA sequence: TGTGCCAGCAGACAACAGAACACTGAAGCTTTCTTT. Protein sequence: CASRQQNTEAFF.